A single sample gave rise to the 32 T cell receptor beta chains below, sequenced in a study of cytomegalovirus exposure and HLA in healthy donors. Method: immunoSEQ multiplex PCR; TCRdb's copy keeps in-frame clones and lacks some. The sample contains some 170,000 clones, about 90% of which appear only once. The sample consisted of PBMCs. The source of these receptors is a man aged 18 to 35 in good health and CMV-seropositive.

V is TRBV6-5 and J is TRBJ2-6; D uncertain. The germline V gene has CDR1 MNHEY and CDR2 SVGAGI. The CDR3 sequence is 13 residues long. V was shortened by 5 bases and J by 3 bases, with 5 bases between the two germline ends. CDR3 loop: CASSEVGANVLTF. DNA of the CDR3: TGTGCCAGCAGTGAGGTTGGGGCCAACGTCCTGACTTTC.

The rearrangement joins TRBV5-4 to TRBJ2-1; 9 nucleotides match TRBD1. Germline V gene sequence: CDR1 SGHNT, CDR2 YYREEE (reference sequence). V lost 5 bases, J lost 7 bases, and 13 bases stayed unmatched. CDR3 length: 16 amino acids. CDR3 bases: TGTGCCAGCAGTCACCCGGGACAGGGAACTCGGAATGAGCAGTTCTTC. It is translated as CASSHPGQGTRNEQFF.

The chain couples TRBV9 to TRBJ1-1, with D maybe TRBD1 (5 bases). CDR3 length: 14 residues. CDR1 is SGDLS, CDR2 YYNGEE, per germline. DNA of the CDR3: TGTCCGACTCGACCGGGGCGGGAGAACACTGAAGCTTTCTTT. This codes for CPTRPGRENTEAFF. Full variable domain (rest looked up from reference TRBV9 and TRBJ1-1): DSGVTQTPKHLITATGQRVTLRCSPRSGDLSVYWYQQSLDQGLQFLIQYYNGEERAKGNILERFSAQQFPDLHSELNLSSLELGDSALYFCPTRPGRENTEAFFGQGTRLTVV.

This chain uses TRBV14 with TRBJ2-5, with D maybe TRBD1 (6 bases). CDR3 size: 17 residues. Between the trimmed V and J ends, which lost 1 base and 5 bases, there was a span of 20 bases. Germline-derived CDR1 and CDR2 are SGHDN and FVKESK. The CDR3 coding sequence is TGTGCCAGCAGCCAAGGACCCGTGACAGGAAAGGGGGAGACCCAGTACTTC. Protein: CASSQGPVTGKGETQYF.

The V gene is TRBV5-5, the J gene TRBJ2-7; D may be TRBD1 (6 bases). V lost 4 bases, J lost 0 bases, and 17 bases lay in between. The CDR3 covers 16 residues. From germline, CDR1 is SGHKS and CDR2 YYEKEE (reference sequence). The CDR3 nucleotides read TGTGCCAGCAGCGGTGGCTCAGGGGCATTCTCCTACGAGCAGTACTTC. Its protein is CASSGGSGAFSYEQYF.

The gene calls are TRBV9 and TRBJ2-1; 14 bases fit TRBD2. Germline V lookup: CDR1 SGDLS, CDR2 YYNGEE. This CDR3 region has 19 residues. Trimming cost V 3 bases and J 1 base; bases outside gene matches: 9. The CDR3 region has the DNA TGTGCCAGCAGCGCGACCGGGACTAGCGGGAGTGGATCCTACAATGAGCAGTTCTTC. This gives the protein CASSATGTSGSGSYNEQFF.

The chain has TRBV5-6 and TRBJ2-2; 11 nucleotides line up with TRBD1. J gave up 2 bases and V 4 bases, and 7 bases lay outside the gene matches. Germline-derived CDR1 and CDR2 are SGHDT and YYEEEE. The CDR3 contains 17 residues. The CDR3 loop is CASSRDRGSLNTGELFF. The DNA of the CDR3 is TGTGCCAGCAGCAGGGACAGGGGGTCGCTAAACACCGGGGAGCTGTTTTTT.

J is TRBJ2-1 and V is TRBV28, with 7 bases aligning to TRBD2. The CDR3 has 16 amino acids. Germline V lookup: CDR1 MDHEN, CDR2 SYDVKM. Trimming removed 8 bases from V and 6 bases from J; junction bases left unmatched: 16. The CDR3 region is CASSGFVREYGNEQFF. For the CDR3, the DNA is TGTGCCAGCTCGGGTTTTGTGCGGGAGTACGGCAATGAGCAGTTCTTC.

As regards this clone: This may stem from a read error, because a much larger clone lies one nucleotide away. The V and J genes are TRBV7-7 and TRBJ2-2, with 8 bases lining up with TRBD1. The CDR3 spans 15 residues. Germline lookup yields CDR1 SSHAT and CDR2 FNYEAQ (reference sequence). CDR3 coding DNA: TGTGCTAGCAGTCCGGGACAGGAAATCACCGGGGAGCTGTTTTTT. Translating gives CASSPGQEITGELFF.

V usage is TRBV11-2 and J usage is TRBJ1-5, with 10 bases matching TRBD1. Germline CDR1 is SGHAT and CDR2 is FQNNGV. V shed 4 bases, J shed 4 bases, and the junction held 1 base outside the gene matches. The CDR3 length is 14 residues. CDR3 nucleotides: TGTGCCAGCAGCTCGGGACAGGGGAATCAGCCCCAGCATTTT. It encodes CASSSGQGNQPQHF.

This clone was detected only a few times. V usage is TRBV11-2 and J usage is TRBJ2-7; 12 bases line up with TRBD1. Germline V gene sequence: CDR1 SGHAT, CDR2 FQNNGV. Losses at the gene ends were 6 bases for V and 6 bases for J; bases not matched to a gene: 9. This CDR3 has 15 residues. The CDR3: CASSVLGTGGVEQYF. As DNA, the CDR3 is TGTGCCAGCAGTGTTTTGGGGACAGGGGGCGTCGAGCAGTACTTC.

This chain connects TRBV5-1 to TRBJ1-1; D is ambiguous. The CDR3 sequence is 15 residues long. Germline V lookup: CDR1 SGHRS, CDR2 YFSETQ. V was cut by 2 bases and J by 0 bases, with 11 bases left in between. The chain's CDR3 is CASSLEGQVNTEAFF. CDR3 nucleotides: TGCGCCAGCAGCTTAGAGGGCCAGGTGAACACTGAAGCTTTCTTT.

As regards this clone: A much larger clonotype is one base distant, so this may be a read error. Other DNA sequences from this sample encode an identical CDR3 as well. The CDR3 here is CASSERGRAYEQYF. The CDR3 nucleotides are TGTGCCAGCAGTGAGCGCGGGAGGGCCTACGAACAGTACTTC. This chain links TRBV2 with TRBJ2-7; 9 bases are a match to TRBD2. This CDR3 spans 14 amino acids. Germline CDR1 reads SNHLY; CDR2 reads FYNNEI.

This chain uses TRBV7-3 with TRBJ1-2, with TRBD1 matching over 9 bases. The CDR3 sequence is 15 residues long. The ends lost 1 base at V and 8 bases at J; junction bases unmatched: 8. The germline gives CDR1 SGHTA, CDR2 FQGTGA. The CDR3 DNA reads TGTGCCAGCAGCTTAAACCCCGGGACAGGGCTGGGCTACACCTTC. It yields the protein CASSLNPGTGLGYTF.

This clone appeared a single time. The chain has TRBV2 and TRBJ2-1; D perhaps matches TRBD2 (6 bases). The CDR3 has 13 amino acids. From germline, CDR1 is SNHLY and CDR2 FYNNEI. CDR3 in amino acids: CASRESSYNEQFF. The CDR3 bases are TGTGCTTCCCGGGAGTCCTCCTACAATGAGCAGTTCTTC.

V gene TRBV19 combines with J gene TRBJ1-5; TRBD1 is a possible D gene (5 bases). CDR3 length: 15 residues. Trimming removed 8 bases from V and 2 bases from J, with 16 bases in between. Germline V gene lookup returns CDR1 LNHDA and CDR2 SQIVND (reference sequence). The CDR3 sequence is CASWDSSYGNQPQHF. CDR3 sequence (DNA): TGTGCCAGTTGGGACTCCTCCTACGGCAATCAGCCCCAGCATTTT.

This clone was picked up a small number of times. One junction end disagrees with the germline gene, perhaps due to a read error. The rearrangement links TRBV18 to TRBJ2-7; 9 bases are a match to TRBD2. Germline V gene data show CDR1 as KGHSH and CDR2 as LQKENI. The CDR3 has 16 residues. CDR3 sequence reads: CASSTVSTSGSSEQYF. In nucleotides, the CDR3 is TGTGCCAGCTCAACCGTCTCGACTAGCGGCTCCTCCGAGCAGTACTTC.

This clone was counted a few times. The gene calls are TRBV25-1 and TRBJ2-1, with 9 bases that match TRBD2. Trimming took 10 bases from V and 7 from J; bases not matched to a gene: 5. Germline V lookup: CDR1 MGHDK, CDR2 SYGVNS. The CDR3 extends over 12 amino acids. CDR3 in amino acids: CATGLAGNEQFF. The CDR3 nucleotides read TGTGCCACGGGACTAGCCGGAAATGAGCAGTTCTTC.

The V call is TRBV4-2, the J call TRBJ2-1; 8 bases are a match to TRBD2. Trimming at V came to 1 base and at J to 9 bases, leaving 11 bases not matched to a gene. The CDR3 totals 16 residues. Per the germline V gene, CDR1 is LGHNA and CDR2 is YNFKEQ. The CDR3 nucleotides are TGTGCCAGCAGCCAAGTTTCAAGCGGGAGCTTGGGTGAGCAGTTCTTC. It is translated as CASSQVSSGSLGEQFF.

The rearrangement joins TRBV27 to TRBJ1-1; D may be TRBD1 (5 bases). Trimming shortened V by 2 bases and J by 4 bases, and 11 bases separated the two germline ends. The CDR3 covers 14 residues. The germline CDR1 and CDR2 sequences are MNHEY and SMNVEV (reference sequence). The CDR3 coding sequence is TGTGCCAGCAGTTTAGTGGGGGGTATCACTGAAGCTTTCTTT. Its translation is CASSLVGGITEAFF.

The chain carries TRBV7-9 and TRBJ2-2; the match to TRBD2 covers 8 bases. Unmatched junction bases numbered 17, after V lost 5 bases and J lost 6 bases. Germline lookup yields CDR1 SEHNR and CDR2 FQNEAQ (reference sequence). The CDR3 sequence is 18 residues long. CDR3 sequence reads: CASSPARGLAGSAGELFF. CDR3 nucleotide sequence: TGTGCCAGCAGCCCAGCTCGGGGGCTAGCGGGTTCGGCCGGGGAGCTGTTTTTT. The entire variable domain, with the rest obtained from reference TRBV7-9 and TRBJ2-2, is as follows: DTGVSQNPRHKITKRGQNVTFRCDPISEHNRLYWYRQTLGQGPEFLTYFQNEAQLEKSRLLSDRFSAERPKGSFSTLEIQRTEQGDSAMYLCASSPARGLAGSAGELFFGEGSRLTVL.

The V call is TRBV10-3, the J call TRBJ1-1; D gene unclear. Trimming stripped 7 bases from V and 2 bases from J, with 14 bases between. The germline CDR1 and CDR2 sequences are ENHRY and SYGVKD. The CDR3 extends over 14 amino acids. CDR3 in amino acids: CAIKASAGNTEAFF. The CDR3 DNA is TGTGCCATCAAGGCGTCAGCAGGTAACACTGAAGCTTTCTTT.

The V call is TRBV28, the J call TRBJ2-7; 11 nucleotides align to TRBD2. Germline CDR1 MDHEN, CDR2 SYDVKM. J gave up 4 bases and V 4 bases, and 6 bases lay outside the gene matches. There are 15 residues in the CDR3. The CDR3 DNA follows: TGTGCCAGCAGTTCCTTAGCGGGAGGGCTTTACGAGCAGTACTTC. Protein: CASSSLAGGLYEQYF.

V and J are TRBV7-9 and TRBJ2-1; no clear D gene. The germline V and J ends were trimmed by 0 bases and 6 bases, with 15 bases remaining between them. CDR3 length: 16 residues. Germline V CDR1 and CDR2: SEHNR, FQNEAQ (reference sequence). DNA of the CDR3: TGTGCCAGCAGCTTAGCGGGTCTAGTAATATTCAATGAGCAGTTCTTC. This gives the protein CASSLAGLVIFNEQFF.

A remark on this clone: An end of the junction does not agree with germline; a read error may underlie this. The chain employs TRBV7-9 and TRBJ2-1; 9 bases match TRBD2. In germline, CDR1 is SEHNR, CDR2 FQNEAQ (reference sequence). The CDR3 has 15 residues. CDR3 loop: CASSIAGAGFNEQFF. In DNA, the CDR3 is TGTGCCAGCAGCATAGCGGGAGCGGGGTTCAATGAGCAGTTCTTC.

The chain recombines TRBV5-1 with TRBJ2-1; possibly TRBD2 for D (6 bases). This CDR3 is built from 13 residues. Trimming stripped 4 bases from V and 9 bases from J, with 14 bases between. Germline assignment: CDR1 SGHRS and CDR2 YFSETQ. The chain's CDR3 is CASSAESGLEQFF. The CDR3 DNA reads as TGCGCCAGCAGCGCCGAATCGGGACTTGAGCAGTTCTTC.

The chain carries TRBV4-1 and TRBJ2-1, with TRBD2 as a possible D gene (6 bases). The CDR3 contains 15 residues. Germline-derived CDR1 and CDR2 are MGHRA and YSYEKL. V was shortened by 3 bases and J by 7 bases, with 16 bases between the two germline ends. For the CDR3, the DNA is TGCGCCAGCAGCCATTTGGGGAGGACGGTTAATGAGCAGTTCTTC. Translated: CASSHLGRTVNEQFF.

CDR3 protein: CAFNRERNTEAFF. Here the CDR3 DNA reads TGTGCCTTTAACAGGGAACGGAACACTGAAGCTTTCTTT. The rearrangement uses TRBV30 and TRBJ1-1, with D maybe TRBD1 (6 bases). Germline CDR1 is GTSNPN and CDR2 is SVGIG (reference sequence). The CDR3 is 13 residues long. V was clipped by 7 bases and J by 1 base, with 13 bases between them.

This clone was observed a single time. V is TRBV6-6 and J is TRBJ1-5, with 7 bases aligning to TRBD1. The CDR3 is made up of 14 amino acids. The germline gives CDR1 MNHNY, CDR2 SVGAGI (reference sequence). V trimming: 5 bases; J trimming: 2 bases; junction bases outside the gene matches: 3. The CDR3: CASSRQGGNQPQHF. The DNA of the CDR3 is TGTGCCAGCAGTCGACAGGGTGGCAATCAGCCCCAGCATTTT.

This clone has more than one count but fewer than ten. The CDR3 DNA is TGTGCCAGCAGCTTAGGCCCTAGTAGCCGCAAGCAGTACTTC. This translates into CASSLGPSSRKQYF. The chain carries TRBV7-6 and TRBJ2-7; D unclear. CDR1 SGHVS and CDR2 FNYEAQ come from the germline V gene. Trimming stripped 1 base from V and 8 bases from J, with 15 bases between. This CDR3 is 14 amino acids long.

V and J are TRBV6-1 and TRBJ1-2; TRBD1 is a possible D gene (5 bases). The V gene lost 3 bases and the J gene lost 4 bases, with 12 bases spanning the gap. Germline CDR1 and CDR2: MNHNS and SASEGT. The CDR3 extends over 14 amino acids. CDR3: CASSEIGVGYGYTF. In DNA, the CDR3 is TGTGCCAGCAGTGAGATAGGGGTGGGCTATGGCTACACCTTC.

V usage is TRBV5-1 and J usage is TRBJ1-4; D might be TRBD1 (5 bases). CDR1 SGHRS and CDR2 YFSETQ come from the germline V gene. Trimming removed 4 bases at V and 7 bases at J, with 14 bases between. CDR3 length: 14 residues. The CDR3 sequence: CASSVGLSGEKLFF. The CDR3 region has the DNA TGCGCCAGCAGCGTGGGACTGAGTGGTGAAAAACTGTTTTTT.